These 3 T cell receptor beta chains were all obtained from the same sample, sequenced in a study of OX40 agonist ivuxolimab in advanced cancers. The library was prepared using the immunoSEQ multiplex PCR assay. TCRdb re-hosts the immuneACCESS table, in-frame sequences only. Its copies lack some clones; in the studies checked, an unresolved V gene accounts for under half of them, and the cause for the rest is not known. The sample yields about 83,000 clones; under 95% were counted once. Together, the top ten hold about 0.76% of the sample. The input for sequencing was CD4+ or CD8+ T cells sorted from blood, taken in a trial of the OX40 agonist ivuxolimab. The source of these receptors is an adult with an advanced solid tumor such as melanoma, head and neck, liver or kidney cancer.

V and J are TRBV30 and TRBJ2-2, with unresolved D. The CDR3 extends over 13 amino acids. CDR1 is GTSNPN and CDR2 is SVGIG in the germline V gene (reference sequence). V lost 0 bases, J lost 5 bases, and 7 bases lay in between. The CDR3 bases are TGTGCCTGGAGTGTACAGCTTACCGGGGAGCTGTTTTTT. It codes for CAWSVQLTGELFF.

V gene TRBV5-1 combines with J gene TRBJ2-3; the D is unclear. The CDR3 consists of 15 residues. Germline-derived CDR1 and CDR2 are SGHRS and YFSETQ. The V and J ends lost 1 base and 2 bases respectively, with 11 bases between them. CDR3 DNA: TGCGCCAGCAGCTTGATTCCGGATATCACAGATACGCAGTATTTT. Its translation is CASSLIPDITDTQYF.

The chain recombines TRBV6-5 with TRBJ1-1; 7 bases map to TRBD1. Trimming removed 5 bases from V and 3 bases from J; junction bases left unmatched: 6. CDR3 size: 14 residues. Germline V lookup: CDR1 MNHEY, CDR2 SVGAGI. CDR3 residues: CASSNTGDDTEAFF. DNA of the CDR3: TGTGCCAGCAGTAATACAGGGGATGACACTGAAGCTTTCTTT.